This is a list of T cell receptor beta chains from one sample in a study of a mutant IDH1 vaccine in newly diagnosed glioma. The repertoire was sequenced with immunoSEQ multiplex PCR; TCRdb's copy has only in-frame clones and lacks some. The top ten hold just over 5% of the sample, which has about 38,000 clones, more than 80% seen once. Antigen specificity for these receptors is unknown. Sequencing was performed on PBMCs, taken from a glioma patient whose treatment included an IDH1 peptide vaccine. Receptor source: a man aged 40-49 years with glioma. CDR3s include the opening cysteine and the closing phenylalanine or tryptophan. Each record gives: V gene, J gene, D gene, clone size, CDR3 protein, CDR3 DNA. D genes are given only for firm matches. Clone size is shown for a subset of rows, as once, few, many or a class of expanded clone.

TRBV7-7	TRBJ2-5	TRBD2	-	CASSLVGLAGVGETQYF	TGTGCTAGCAGCTTAGTCGGGCTAGCGGGAGTCGGCGAGACCCAGTACTTC
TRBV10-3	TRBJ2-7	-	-	CAISESNIIRIGEQYF	TGTGCCATCAGTGAGTCGAACATTATACGAATAGGCGAGCAGTACTTC
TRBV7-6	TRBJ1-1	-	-	CASSLGGLDRAKGNTEAFF	TGTGCCAGCAGCTTAGGTGGACTCGACCGTGCGAAGGGGAACACTGAAGCTTTCTTT
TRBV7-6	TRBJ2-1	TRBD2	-	CASSKSGGASNEQFF	TGTGCCAGCAGCAAAAGCGGGGGGGCTAGTAATGAGCAGTTCTTC
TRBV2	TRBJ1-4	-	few	CASRRAGTRNEKLFF	TGTGCCAGCAGACGGGCGGGGACAAGAAATGAAAAACTGTTTTTT
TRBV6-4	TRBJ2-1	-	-	CASSVSGSGNNEQFF	TGTGCCAGCAGTGTCTCAGGGAGCGGAAACAATGAGCAGTTCTTC
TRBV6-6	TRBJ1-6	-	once	CASNSQGEESPLHF	TGTGCCAGCAACTCACAGGGAGAGGAATCACCCCTCCACTTT
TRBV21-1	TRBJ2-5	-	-	CASSTMAPQETQYF	TGTGCCAGCAGCACCATGGCCCCCCAAGAGACCCAGTACTTC
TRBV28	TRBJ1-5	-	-	CASSYGQPQHF	TGTGCCAGCAGTTATGGTCAGCCCCAGCATTTT
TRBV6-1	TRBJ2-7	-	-	CASSNQQGVVQYF	TGTGCCAGCAGTAACCAACAGGGCGTAGTGCAGTACTTC
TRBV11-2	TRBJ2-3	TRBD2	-	CASSVGRSAGVSDTQYF	TGTGCCAGCAGCGTTGGGAGGTCAGCGGGAGTTTCAGATACGCAGTATTTT
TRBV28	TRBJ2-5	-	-	CASTNQGIETQYF	TGTGCCAGCACCAACCAGGGAATCGAGACCCAGTACTTC
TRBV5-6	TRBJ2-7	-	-	CASRHKGGGEQYF	TGTGCCAGCAGGCATAAGGGAGGGGGCGAGCAGTACTTC
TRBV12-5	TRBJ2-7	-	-	CASGLDRAEPYF	TGTGCTAGTGGTTTGGACCGCGCGGAGCCGTACTTC
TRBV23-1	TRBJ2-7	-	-	CASSPRGDRPYEQYF	TGCGCCAGCAGCCCGAGGGGCGACAGGCCCTACGAGCAGTACTTC
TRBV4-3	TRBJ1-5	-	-	CASSQDTGWGQPQHF	TGCGCCAGCAGCCAAGATACGGGGTGGGGTCAGCCCCAGCATTTT
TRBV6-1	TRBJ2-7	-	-	CASSSDVGGGEQYF	TGTGCCAGCAGTTCAGACGTGGGGGGAGGTGAGCAGTACTTC
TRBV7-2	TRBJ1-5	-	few	CASSLAGGGNQPQHF	TGTGCCAGCAGCTTAGCAGGGGGAGGCAATCAGCCCCAGCATTTT
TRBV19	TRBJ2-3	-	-	CASSTSRGTDTQYF	TGTGCCAGTAGTACGAGTAGGGGCACAGATACGCAGTATTTT
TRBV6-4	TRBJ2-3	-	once	CASPRETQYF	TGTGCCAGTCCCCGCGAGACGCAGTATTTT
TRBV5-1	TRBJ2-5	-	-	CASSPKNQETQYF	TGCGCCAGCAGTCCGAAAAACCAAGAGACCCAGTACTTC
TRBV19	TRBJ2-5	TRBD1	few	CASSGRGRETQYF	TGTGCCAGTAGTGGCAGGGGGAGAGAGACCCAGTACTTC
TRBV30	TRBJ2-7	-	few	CAWIPGWGAFGEQYF	TGTGCCTGGATCCCAGGTTGGGGAGCCTTCGGCGAGCAGTACTTC
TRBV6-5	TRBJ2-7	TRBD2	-	CASSPLAGGRGEQYF	TGTGCCAGCAGCCCACTAGCGGGGGGCAGGGGCGAGCAGTACTTC
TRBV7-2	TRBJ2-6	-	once	CASSPLPPGIVSGANVLTF	TGTGCCAGCAGCCCCCTCCCCCCAGGGATAGTTTCTGGGGCCAACGTCCTGACTTTC
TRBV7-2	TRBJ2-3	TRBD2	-	CASSLDGRSTDTQYF	TGTGCCAGCAGCTTAGACGGGAGGAGCACAGATACGCAGTATTTT
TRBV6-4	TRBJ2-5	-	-	CASRPLGQRRQETQYF	TGTGCCAGCCGACCCCTGGGGCAGCGAAGACAAGAGACCCAGTACTTC